These 13 T cell receptor beta chains share one sample of origin, sequenced in a study of blood T cell repertoires in COVID-19. Only in-frame clones appear in the TCRdb table, and some are missing; sequencing was by immunoSEQ multiplex PCR. The table includes hundreds of thousands of clones, roughly 90% detected once. Sequenced material: peripheral blood. The receptor set was obtained from an older woman with COVID-19, enrolled during active disease.

Note on this clone: The sample has other DNA sequences that encode this CDR3 too. V and J are TRBV11-2 and TRBJ1-1; D remains unclear. This CDR3 has 13 residues. Germline-derived CDR1 and CDR2 are SGHAT and FQNNGV. The germline V and J ends were trimmed by 1 base and 0 bases, with 3 bases remaining between them. CDR3 in DNA: TGTGCCAGCAGCTTAGCGTTGAACACTGAAGCTTTCTTT. Its translation is CASSLALNTEAFF.

This chain uses TRBV27 with TRBJ2-3; 13 bases fit TRBD2. With V trimmed by 5 bases and J by 4 bases, 9 bases remained unmatched. CDR1 and CDR2 from the germline V gene are MNHEY and SMNVEV (reference sequence). The CDR3 is 17 amino acids. CDR3 nucleotide sequence: TGTGCCAGCAGTATGAAGACTAGCGGGGGGTTCGCAGATACGCAGTATTTT. Translating it yields CASSMKTSGGFADTQYF.

The CDR3 DNA follows: TGTGCCAGCTCACCACCCCGGCAGGGTAACTATGGCTACACCTTC. Its translation is CASSPPRQGNYGYTF. The rearrangement joins TRBV18 to TRBJ1-2; D perhaps matches TRBD1 (5 bases). V lost 0 bases, J lost 1 base, and 9 bases lay in between. The CDR3 is made up of 15 amino acids. CDR1 and CDR2 from the germline V gene are KGHSH and LQKENI.

The gene calls are TRBV5-1 and TRBJ1-1; 7 bases are a match to TRBD1. From germline, CDR1 is SGHRS and CDR2 YFSETQ. The V gene end was trimmed by 4 bases and the J gene end by 1 base; junction bases not matched to a gene: 7. This CDR3 comprises 15 residues. In nucleotides, the CDR3 is TGCGCCAGCAGCCGGGAGGGACAGCAGAACACTGAAGCTTTCTTT. Its protein product is CASSREGQQNTEAFF.

This sequence joins TRBV19 and TRBJ1-4; D is perhaps TRBD1 (5 bases). In germline, CDR1 is LNHDA, CDR2 SQIVND (reference sequence). Between the trimmed V and J ends, which lost 5 bases and 7 bases, there was a span of 23 bases. The CDR3 loop spans 17 amino acids. The CDR3 sequence is CASSLFMGGAEGEKLFF. Written as DNA, the CDR3 is TGTGCCAGTAGTCTCTTTATGGGGGGAGCCGAGGGTGAAAAACTGTTTTTT.

The chain employs TRBV18 and TRBJ1-5; TRBD1 matches 8 bases. The germline CDR1 and CDR2 sequences are KGHSH and LQKENI. CDR3 length: 14 residues. With V trimmed by 3 bases and J by 7 bases, 5 bases remained unmatched. CDR3 DNA: TGTGCCAGCTCACCGTTGACAGGGGACCAGCCCCAGCATTTT. Its translation: CASSPLTGDQPQHF.

A single count supports this clone. The V gene is TRBV19, the J gene TRBJ1-2; TRBD1 might be the D (5 bases). V was clipped by 3 bases and J by 6 bases, with 17 bases between them. CDR3 size: 15 residues. Germline V gene lookup returns CDR1 LNHDA and CDR2 SQIVND (reference sequence). In DNA, the CDR3 is TGTGCCAGTAGTATCTTCCCCCGGCAGGGTGATGGCTACACCTTC. Translating gives CASSIFPRQGDGYTF.

This clone came up once. This chain links TRBV7-8 with TRBJ1-5; D not certain. The V gene's germline CDR1 is SGHVS and CDR2 FQNEAQ. CDR3 size: 13 residues. The germline V and J ends were trimmed by 8 bases and 5 bases, with 13 bases remaining between them. The chain's CDR3 is CASGLQRYQPQHF. In DNA, the CDR3 is TGTGCCAGCGGGCTGCAGCGGTATCAGCCCCAGCATTTT.

This chain links TRBV28 with TRBJ2-7, with a weak D call TRBD1 (6 bases). V was pared by 3 bases and J by 2 bases, with 11 bases between. The germline CDR1 and CDR2 sequences are MDHEN and SYDVKM. The CDR3 runs to 14 residues. CDR3 DNA: TGTGCCAGCAGTTTCCGGGACACGCCCTACGAGCAGTACTTC. Its protein is CASSFRDTPYEQYF.

The gene calls are TRBV11-3 and TRBJ2-1, with 12 bases fitting TRBD1. Unmatched junction bases numbered 4, after V lost 5 bases and J lost 5 bases. There are 15 residues in the CDR3. CDR1 and CDR2 (germline): SGHNT, YENEEA. The CDR3, as DNA: TGTGCCAGCAGCACCCGGGACAGGGGGCACAATGAGCAGTTCTTC. It encodes CASSTRDRGHNEQFF.

The chain couples TRBV6-1 to TRBJ2-7; 8 positions agree with TRBD2. Germline lookup yields CDR1 MNHNS and CDR2 SASEGT. This CDR3 spans 15 amino acids. V lost 3 bases, J lost 5 bases, and 9 bases stayed unmatched. The CDR3 region has the DNA TGTGCCAGCAGTGAGAGGACTAGCCCTAAGGACGAGCAGTACTTC. As protein: CASSERTSPKDEQYF.

The genes are TRBV14 and TRBJ2-1, with D maybe TRBD2 (5 bases). The V end was cut by 4 bases, the J end by 5 bases, with 15 bases between. This CDR3 has 15 amino acids. Germline V gene data show CDR1 as SGHDN and CDR2 as FVKESK. In nucleotides, the CDR3 is TGTGCCAGCAGCCGAGACGGGGTCCGTAACAATGAGCAGTTCTTC. Translation gives CASSRDGVRNNEQFF.

The rearrangement uses TRBV2 and TRBJ1-2; D gene unclear. The CDR3 extends over 15 amino acids. Germline V CDR1 and CDR2: SNHLY, FYNNEI. Trimming cost V 3 bases and J 0 bases, with 11 bases left between them. The chain's CDR3 is CASSDPGIPNYGYTF. CDR3 coding DNA: TGTGCCAGCAGTGACCCGGGTATACCTAACTATGGCTACACCTTC.